Listed here is a single TCR beta chain. Here immunoSEQ multiplex PCR was the method, and the copy in TCRdb shows in-frame clones only, minus some. The sample yields 250,000 to 350,000 clones, about nine tenths seen once. Germline CDR1 and CDR2: SEHNR and FQNEAQ (reference sequence). The CDR3 totals 14 residues. The trim removed 6 bases at V and 2 bases at J, leaving 4 bases unmatched. This sample is drawn from a study of blood T cell repertoires in COVID-19. The material sequenced was peripheral blood. The rearrangement links TRBV7-9 to TRBJ1-2, with 9 bases identical to TRBD1. This receptor was taken from a woman aged 50 to 60 who had recovered from COVID-19. CDR3: CASRGDRENYGYTF. Here the CDR3 DNA reads TGTGCCAGCAGGGGGGACAGGGAAAACTATGGCTACACCTTC.